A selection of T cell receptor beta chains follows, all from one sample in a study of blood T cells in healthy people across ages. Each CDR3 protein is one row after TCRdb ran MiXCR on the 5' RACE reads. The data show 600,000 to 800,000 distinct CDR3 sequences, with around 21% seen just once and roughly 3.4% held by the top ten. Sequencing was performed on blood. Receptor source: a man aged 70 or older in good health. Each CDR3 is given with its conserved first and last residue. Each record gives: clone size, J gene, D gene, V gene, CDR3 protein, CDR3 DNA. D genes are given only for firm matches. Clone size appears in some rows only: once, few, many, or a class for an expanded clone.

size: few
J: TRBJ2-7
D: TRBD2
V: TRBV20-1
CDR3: CSAVPTSGMTYEQYF
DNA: TGCAGTGCGGTCCCCACTAGCGGTATGACCTACGAGCAGTACTTC

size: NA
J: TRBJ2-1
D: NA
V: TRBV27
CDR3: CASSLGGRTYNEQFF
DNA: TGTGCCAGCAGTTTGGGTGGGAGGACCTACAATGAGCAGTTCTTC

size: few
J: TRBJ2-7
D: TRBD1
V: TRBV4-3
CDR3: CASSQGRQGYEQYF
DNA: TGCGCCAGCAGCCAAGGGAGACAGGGCTACGAGCAGTACTTC

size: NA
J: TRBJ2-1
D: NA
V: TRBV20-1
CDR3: CSARDRFGRYNEQFF
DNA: TGCAGTGCTAGAGATCGTTTCGGCAGGTACAATGAGCAGTTCTTC

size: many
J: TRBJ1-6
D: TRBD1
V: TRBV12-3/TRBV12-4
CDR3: CASRTDRVRNSPLHF
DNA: TGTGCCAGCAGGACTGACAGGGTGCGGAATTCACCCCTCCACTTT

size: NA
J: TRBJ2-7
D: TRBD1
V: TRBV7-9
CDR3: CARGQGITYEQYF
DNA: TGTGCCAGGGGACAGGGTATTACCTACGAGCAGTACTTC

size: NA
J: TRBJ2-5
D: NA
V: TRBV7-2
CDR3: CASNTGVGGPQETQYF
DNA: TGTGCCAGCAATACAGGGGTCGGGGGCCCTCAAGAGACCCAGTACTTC

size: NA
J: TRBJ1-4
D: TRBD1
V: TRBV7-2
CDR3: CASSSGTVTEKLFF
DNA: TGTGCCAGCAGCTCCGGGACAGTCACTGAAAAACTGTTTTTT

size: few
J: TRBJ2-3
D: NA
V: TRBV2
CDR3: CASSLLLDQPQYF
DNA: TGTGCCAGCAGTCTCCTCCTAGATCAGCCCCAGTATTTT

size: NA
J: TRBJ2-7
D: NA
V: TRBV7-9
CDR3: CASSPPGASEQYF
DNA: TGTGCCAGCAGCCCCCCCGGGGCAAGCGAGCAGTACTTC

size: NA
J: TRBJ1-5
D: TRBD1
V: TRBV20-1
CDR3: CSARAPGQGNQPQHF
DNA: TGCAGTGCTAGGGCCCCCGGACAGGGCAATCAGCCCCAGCATTTT

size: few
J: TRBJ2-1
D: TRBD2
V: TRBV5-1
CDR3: CASSLEGLAGVGDEQFF
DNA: TGCGCCAGCAGCTTGGAGGGACTAGCGGGAGTAGGAGATGAGCAGTTCTTC

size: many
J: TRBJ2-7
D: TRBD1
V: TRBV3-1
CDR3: CASSQWGQIYEQYF
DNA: TGTGCCAGCAGCCAATGGGGACAGATCTACGAGCAGTACTTC

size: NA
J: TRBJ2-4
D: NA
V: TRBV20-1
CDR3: CSATKLTVAKNIQYF
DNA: TGCAGTGCAACGAAGCTAACAGTAGCCAAAAACATTCAGTACTTC

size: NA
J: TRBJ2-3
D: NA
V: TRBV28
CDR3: CASSASGGGFTDTQYF
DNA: TGTGCCAGCAGCGCCTCAGGAGGGGGCTTCACAGATACGCAGTATTTT

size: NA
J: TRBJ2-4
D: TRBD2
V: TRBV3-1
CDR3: CASSRGLAGTKNIQYF
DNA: TGTGCCAGCAGCCGGGGACTAGCGGGAACCAAAAACATTCAGTACTTC

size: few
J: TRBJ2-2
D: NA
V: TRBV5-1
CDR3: CASSLIGSLGTGEPFF
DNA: TGCGCCAGCAGCTTAATCGGGAGTCTAGGCACCGGGGAGCCGTTTTTT

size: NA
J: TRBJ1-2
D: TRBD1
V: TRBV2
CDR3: CASSEIPGQGGYTF
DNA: TGTGCCAGCAGTGAAATACCGGGACAGGGGGGATACACCTTC

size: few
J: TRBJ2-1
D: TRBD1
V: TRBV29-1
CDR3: CSVRQGLFYNEQFF
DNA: TGCAGCGTTAGACAGGGCCTTTTCTACAATGAGCAGTTCTTC

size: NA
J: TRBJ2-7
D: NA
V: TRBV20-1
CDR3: CSAFSSEGRSYEQYF
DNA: TGCAGTGCCTTTAGTTCCGAAGGGAGGTCCTACGAGCAGTACTTC

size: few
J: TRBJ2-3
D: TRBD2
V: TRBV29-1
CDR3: CSVEIASGSTDTQYF
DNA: TGCAGCGTTGAGATCGCTAGCGGGAGTACAGATACGCAGTATTTT

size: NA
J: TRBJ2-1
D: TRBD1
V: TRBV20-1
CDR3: CSAWTGSSYNEQFF
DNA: TGCAGTGCTTGGACAGGGAGCTCCTACAATGAGCAGTTCTTC

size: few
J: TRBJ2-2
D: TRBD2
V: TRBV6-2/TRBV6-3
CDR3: CASRPGLDLFGELFF
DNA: TGTGCCAGCAGGCCGGGACTAGATCTTTTCGGGGAGCTGTTTTTT

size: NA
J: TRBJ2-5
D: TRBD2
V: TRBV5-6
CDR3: CASSSPLAGVRETQYF
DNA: TGTGCCAGCAGCTCCCCCCTAGCGGGAGTACGGGAGACCCAGTACTTC

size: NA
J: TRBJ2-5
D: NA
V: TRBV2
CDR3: CASNGRRQGLGETQYF
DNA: TGTGCCAGCAATGGTAGGAGACAGGGACTTGGAGAGACCCAGTACTTC

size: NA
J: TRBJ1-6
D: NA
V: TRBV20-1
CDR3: CSARGVEGPSNSPLHF
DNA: TGCAGTGCTAGGGGTGTGGAGGGGCCCAGTAATTCACCCCTCCACTTT

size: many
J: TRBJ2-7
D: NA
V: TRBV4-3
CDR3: CASSQDCRDSSYEQYF
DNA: TGCGCCAGCAGCCAAGATTGTAGAGACAGCTCCTACGAGCAGTACTTC

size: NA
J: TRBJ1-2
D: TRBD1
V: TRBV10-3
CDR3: CAISESAGGGGYTF
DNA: TGTGCCATCAGTGAGTCGGCAGGGGGTGGCGGCTACACCTTC

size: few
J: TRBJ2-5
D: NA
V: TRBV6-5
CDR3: CASSYSIGPGQPKAKRTQYF
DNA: TGTGCCAGCAGTTACTCGATAGGCCCTGGACAGCCAAAAGCGAAGAGAACCCAGTACTTC

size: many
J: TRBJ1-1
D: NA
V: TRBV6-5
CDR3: CASSYEGNTEAFF
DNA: TGTGCCAGCAGTTACGAGGGGAACACTGAAGCTTTCTTT

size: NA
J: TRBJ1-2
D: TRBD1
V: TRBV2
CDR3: CASSEAPTGGYGYTF
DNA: TGTGCCAGCAGTGAAGCGCCGACAGGGGGCTATGGCTACACCTTC

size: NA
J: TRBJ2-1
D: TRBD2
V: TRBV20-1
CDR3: CSANPGTSGIYEQFF
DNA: TGCAGTGCGAATCCCGGGACTAGCGGGATCTATGAGCAGTTCTTC

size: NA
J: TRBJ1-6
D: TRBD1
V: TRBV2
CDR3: CASSPTGGATPLHF
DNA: TGTGCCAGCAGTCCGACAGGGGGCGCGACACCCCTCCACTTT

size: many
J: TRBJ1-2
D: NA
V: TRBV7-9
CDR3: CASSSLGARQDGYTF
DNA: TGTGCCAGCAGTTCACTAGGGGCACGGCAGGACGGCTACACCTTC

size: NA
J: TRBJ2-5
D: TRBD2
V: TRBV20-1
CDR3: CSAVSGSETQYF
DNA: TGCAGTGCTGTTAGCGGGAGTGAGACCCAGTACTTC

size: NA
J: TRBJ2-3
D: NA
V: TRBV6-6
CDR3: CASSYGEFSTDTQYF
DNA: TGTGCCAGCAGTTATGGAGAATTTAGCACAGATACGCAGTATTTT

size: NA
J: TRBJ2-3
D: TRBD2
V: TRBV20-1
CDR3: CSARPSGRSDTQYF
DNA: TGCAGTGCCAGGCCGAGCGGGAGGTCAGATACGCAGTATTTT

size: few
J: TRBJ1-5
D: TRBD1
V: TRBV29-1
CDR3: CSVKGQGTDQPQHF
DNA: TGCAGCGTCAAAGGACAGGGGACGGATCAGCCCCAGCATTTT

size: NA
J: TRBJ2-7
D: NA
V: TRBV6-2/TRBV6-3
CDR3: CASSYSEGYYEQYF
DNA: TGTGCCAGCAGTTACTCAGAGGGGTATTACGAGCAGTACTTC

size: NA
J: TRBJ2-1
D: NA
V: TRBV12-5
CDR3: CASGFGVEQFF
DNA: TGTGCTAGTGGTTTCGGGGTTGAGCAGTTCTTC

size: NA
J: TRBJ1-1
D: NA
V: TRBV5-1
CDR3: CASSLEAGTTEAFF
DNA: TGCGCCAGCAGCTTGGAGGCCGGGACAACGGAAGCTTTCTTT

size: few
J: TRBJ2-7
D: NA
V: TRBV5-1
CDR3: CASSLDGLDDEQYF
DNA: TGCGCCAGCAGCTTGGACGGACTGGACGACGAGCAGTACTTC

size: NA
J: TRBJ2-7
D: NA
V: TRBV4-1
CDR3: CASSQDREPGLPYEQYF
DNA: TGCGCCAGCAGCCAAGATCGCGAGCCCGGCCTCCCGTACGAGCAGTACTTC

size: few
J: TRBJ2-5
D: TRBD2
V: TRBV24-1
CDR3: CATSGTSGRKGETQYF
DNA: TGTGCCACCTCCGGGACTAGCGGGAGAAAGGGAGAGACCCAGTACTTC